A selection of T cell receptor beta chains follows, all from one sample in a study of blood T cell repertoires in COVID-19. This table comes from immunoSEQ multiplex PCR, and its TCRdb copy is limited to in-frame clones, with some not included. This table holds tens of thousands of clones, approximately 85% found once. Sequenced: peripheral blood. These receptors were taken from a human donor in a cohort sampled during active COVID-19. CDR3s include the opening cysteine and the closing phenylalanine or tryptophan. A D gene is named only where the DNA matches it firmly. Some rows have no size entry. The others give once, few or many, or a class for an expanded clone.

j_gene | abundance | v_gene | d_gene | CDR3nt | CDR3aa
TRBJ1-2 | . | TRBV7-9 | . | TGTGCCAGCAGCGCTGGACAAAGGGGCTACACCTTC | CASSAGQRGYTF
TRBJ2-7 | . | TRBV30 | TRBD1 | TGTGCCTGGAGGGATAGGGACAGGGGTTACGAGCAGTACTTC | CAWRDRDRGYEQYF
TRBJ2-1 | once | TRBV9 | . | TGTGCCAGCAGCGTAGCGGGACATCCCCTTCACAATGAGCAGTTCTTC | CASSVAGHPLHNEQFF
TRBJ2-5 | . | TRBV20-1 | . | TGCAGTGCTAGTTGGCCGCAAGGGGATTTGCAAGAGACCCAGTACTTC | CSASWPQGDLQETQYF
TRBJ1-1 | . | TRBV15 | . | TGTGCCACCAGCAGCCCGGACAGGAACACTGAAGCTTTCTTT | CATSSPDRNTEAFF
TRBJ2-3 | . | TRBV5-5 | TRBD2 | TGTGCCAGCAGGGTCCTAGCGGGAGACAGCACAGATACGCAGTATTTT | CASRVLAGDSTDTQYF
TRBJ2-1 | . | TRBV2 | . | TGTGCCAGCAGTGAAAGATGGCCCTACAATGAGCAGTTCTTC | CASSERWPYNEQFF
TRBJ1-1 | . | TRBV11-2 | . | TGTGCCAGCAGCTCGGGATCGAGCGAAGCTTTCTTT | CASSSGSSEAFF
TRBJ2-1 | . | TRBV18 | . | TGTGCCAGCTCACCACCGTCACCTAGCTCCTACAATGAGCAGTTCTTC | CASSPPSPSSYNEQFF
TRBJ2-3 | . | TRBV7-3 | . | TGTGCCAGCAGCTTAGGGGGCAGTCACACAGATACGCAGTATTTT | CASSLGGSHTDTQYF
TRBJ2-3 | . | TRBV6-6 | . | TGTGCCAGCAGTTGGAGGCAGATCACAGATACGCAGTATTTT | CASSWRQITDTQYF
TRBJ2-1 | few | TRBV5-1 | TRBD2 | TGCGCCAGCAGCTTGACTAGCGGCTCCTACAATGAGCAGTTCTTC | CASSLTSGSYNEQFF
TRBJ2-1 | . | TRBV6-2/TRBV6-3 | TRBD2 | TGTGCCAGCAGTCCAGGACTAGCGGGGAACAATGAGCAGTTCTTC | CASSPGLAGNNEQFF
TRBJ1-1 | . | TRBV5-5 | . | TGTGCCAGCAGGTTGGGACTTTTGAACACTGAAGCTTTCTTT | CASRLGLLNTEAFF
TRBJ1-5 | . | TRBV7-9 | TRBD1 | TGTGCCAGCAGCTTAGGAAACCTGAAGGGGGCATATGGCAATCAGCCCCAGCATTTT | CASSLGNLKGAYGNQPQHF
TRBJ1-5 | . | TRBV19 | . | TGTGCCAGTAATGGATGGGGCAGCAATCAGCCCCAGCATTTT | CASNGWGSNQPQHF
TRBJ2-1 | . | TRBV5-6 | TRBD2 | TGTGCCAGCAGCTACACTAGCGGGAAAGATGAGCAGTTCTTC | CASSYTSGKDEQFF
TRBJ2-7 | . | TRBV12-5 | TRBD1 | TGTGCTAGTGGTTTGGGGACAGGGATCTACGAGCAGTACTTC | CASGLGTGIYEQYF